These 22 T cell receptor beta chains were all obtained from the same sample, sequenced in a study of cytomegalovirus exposure and HLA in healthy donors. The PCR had 60 Vbeta and 13 Jbeta primers. This table comes from immunoSEQ multiplex PCR, and its TCRdb copy is limited to in-frame clones, with some not included. The table includes 150,000 to 200,000 clones, around four fifths detected once. Sequencing was performed on PBMCs. The source is a man between 18 and 35 years old in good health and CMV-seropositive.

This clone occurred a few times. The gene calls are TRBV19 and TRBJ2-5; 8 bases map to TRBD1. The junction had 7 bases not matched to a gene; V was cut back by 5 bases and J by 5 bases. This CDR3 comprises 14 residues. CDR1 is LNHDA, CDR2 SQIVND, per germline (reference sequence). The CDR3 DNA is TGTGCCAGTAGTCGTGGACAGGGATGGGAGACCCAGTACTTC. As protein: CASSRGQGWETQYF.

This chain links TRBV6-1 with TRBJ2-3; 8 bases align to TRBD1. V shed 2 bases, J shed 2 bases, and the junction held 9 bases outside the gene matches. Germline values: CDR1 MNHNS, CDR2 SASEGT. The CDR3 extends over 17 amino acids. The CDR3 sequence: CASSEPETGDFTDTQYF. CDR3 DNA sequence: TGTGCCAGCAGTGAACCCGAGACAGGGGACTTCACAGATACGCAGTATTTT.

The chain is built from TRBV20-1 and TRBJ2-7, with 14 bases matching TRBD2. Germline lookup yields CDR1 DFQATT and CDR2 SNEGSKA (reference sequence). V lost 6 bases and J lost 12; bases outside the gene matches: 4. The CDR3 loop spans 11 amino acids. As DNA, the CDR3 is TGCAGTGCAAACGGACTAGCGGGAGGGTACTTC. The encoded protein is CSANGLAGGYF.

V and J are TRBV29-1 and TRBJ2-5; 8 nucleotides match TRBD2. From germline, CDR1 is SQVTM and CDR2 ANQGSEA. This CDR3 comprises 14 residues. The J segment lost 4 bases and the V segment lost 7 bases, leaving 11 bases of the junction unmatched. CDR3 DNA: TGCAGCGGAGAGAGGAGCGGGGGCCGAGAGACCCAGTACTTC. Translating gives CSGERSGGRETQYF.

This chain joins TRBV5-1 and TRBJ2-7; weak D call: TRBD1 (7 bases). Trimming took off 7 bases at V and 4 bases at J, with 12 bases between the two ends. There are 12 residues in the CDR3. Germline-derived CDR1 and CDR2 are SGHRS and YFSETQ. CDR3 protein: CASAGQSYEQYF. CDR3 bases: TGCGCCAGCGCGGGACAGAGTTACGAGCAGTACTTC.

The rearrangement uses TRBV20-1 and TRBJ2-1; D is uncertain. This CDR3 is 10 amino acids long. The germline V gene encodes CDR1 DFQATT and CDR2 SNEGSKA (reference sequence). The V end was cut by 7 bases, the J end by 7 bases, with 8 bases between. This CDR3 reads CSVSKNEQFF. The CDR3, as DNA: TGCAGTGTCAGTAAGAATGAGCAGTTCTTC.

CDR3 amino acids: CASTQGGTDTQYF. The CDR3 DNA is TGCGCCAGCACCCAGGGTGGCACAGATACGCAGTATTTT. The chain links TRBV5-1 to TRBJ2-3; D perhaps matches TRBD1 (5 bases). Trimming shortened V by 6 bases and J by 1 base, and 9 bases separated the two germline ends. Per germline, CDR1 SGHRS and CDR2 YFSETQ. This CDR3 is built from 13 residues.

This clone was seen a few times. The rearrangement uses TRBV7-9 and TRBJ1-2; possible D gene TRBD1, 5 bases. Trimming took 2 bases from V and 1 from J, leaving 8 bases between them. Germline lookup yields CDR1 SEHNR and CDR2 FQNEAQ (reference sequence). This CDR3 comprises 14 residues. The CDR3 here is CASSLLTDNYGYTF. In DNA, the CDR3 is TGTGCCAGCAGCTTACTGACAGATAACTATGGCTACACCTTC.

The chain links TRBV11-1 to TRBJ2-7; 9 bases line up with TRBD1. The V gene end was trimmed by 4 bases and the J gene end by 2 bases; junction bases not matched to a gene: 6. CDR1 is SGHAT and CDR2 is FQDESV in the germline V gene (reference sequence). The CDR3 contains 15 residues. This CDR3 is CASSYGQGTAYEQYF. Written as DNA, the CDR3 is TGTGCCAGCAGCTATGGACAGGGGACGGCCTACGAGCAGTACTTC.

The chain combines TRBV29-1 with TRBJ2-1, with a possible D match to TRBD1 (6 bases). The CDR3 length is 12 residues. V lost 7 bases to trimming and J lost 15 bases, with 22 bases between them. CDR1 and CDR2 from the germline V gene are SQVTM and ANQGSEA. The CDR3 protein is CSAAAVTGYLFF. For the CDR3, the DNA is TGCAGCGCCGCAGCCGTAACAGGGTACCTGTTCTTC.

This sequence joins TRBV27 and TRBJ2-7, with D unresolved. CDR3 size: 13 residues. V was pared by 0 bases and J by 3 bases, with 6 bases between. Germline V gives CDR1 MNHEY, CDR2 SMNVEV (reference sequence). The CDR3 bases are TGTGCCAGCAGTTTATCTCGCAGCTACGAGCAGTACTTC. Translation gives CASSLSRSYEQYF.

The chain uses TRBV27 and TRBJ2-7; D may be TRBD1 (5 bases). Looked up from germline, CDR1 is MNHEY and CDR2 is SMNVEV (reference sequence). The CDR3 is made up of 13 amino acids. V lost 4 bases and J lost 0, with 7 bases in between. This CDR3 is CASSYRSSYEQYF. Written as DNA, the CDR3 is TGTGCCAGCAGTTACAGGAGCTCCTACGAGCAGTACTTC.

The chain is built from TRBV25-1 and TRBJ2-5; tentative D call: TRBD1 (6 bases). Germline loops: CDR1 MGHDK, CDR2 SYGVNS. The CDR3 contains 17 residues. Trimming left V 1 base short and J 1 base short, with 16 bases between. The CDR3 here is CASSESGAGDRQETQYF. CDR3 nucleotides: TGTGCCAGCAGTGAATCCGGGGCAGGGGACCGCCAAGAGACCCAGTACTTC.

The chain is built from TRBV10-2 and TRBJ2-2; TRBD1 matches 7 bases. The germline V gene encodes CDR1 WSHSY and CDR2 SAAADI. This CDR3 is 15 amino acids long. Trimming removed 3 bases from V and 7 bases from J; junction bases left unmatched: 8. CDR3 sequence (DNA): TGCGCCAGCAGTGATTTGACAGGGCGGATCGGGGAGCTGTTTTTT. It yields the protein CASSDLTGRIGELFF.

The rearrangement uses TRBV12-5 and TRBJ2-4; a possible D gene is TRBD1 (6 bases). The CDR3 runs 14 residues. Trimming shortened V by 1 base and J by 9 bases, and 13 bases separated the two germline ends. In germline, CDR1 is LGHNT, CDR2 FRNRAP. The CDR3 loop is CASGLDPGRGIQYF. DNA of the CDR3: TGTGCTAGTGGTTTGGACCCGGGCAGGGGCATTCAGTACTTC.

The chain is built from TRBV6-1 and TRBJ2-7, with TRBD2 as a possible D gene (5 bases). V lost 3 bases to trimming and J lost 3 bases, with 9 bases between them. The germline gives CDR1 MNHNS, CDR2 SASEGT. The CDR3 loop spans 13 amino acids. The CDR3 is CASSDGILYEQYF. As DNA, the CDR3 is TGTGCCAGCAGTGACGGGATCCTCTACGAGCAGTACTTC.

There are a few counts of this clone. The rearrangement joins TRBV28 to TRBJ2-5, with 10 bases identical to TRBD1. Trimming cost V 5 bases and J 5 bases; bases outside gene matches: 5. The V gene's germline CDR1 is MDHEN and CDR2 SYDVKM. This CDR3 comprises 14 residues. CDR3 DNA: TGTGCCAGCAGTAGGGGACAGGGGAGGGAGACCCAGTACTTC. Encoded protein: CASSRGQGRETQYF.

The CDR3 DNA reads TGCGCCAGCAGCCAAGGAAGGCGGAGGGCGACCGGGGAGCTGTTTTTT. Translating it yields CASSQGRRRATGELFF. V is TRBV4-3 and J is TRBJ2-2; the D gene is possibly TRBD2 (6 bases). Germline assignment: CDR1 LGHNA and CDR2 YSLEER. The V gene lost 1 base and the J gene lost 5 bases, with 14 bases spanning the gap. The CDR3 covers 16 residues.

The chain couples TRBV28 to TRBJ1-3; 7 positions agree with TRBD1. With V trimmed by 6 bases and J by 1 base, 9 bases remained unmatched. In germline, CDR1 is MDHEN, CDR2 SYDVKM. The CDR3 loop spans 16 amino acids. CDR3 amino acids: CASSFAGGGSGNTIYF. The CDR3 DNA sequence: TGTGCCAGCAGCTTTGCAGGGGGTGGTTCTGGAAACACCATATATTTT.

The CDR3: CAITGSPQETQYF. The CDR3 region has the DNA TGTGCCATCACAGGCAGCCCCCAAGAGACCCAGTACTTC. The chain has TRBV10-3 and TRBJ2-5; unclear D gene. This CDR3 is built from 13 residues. V was pared by 7 bases and J by 1 base, with 10 bases between. Germline V gene lookup returns CDR1 ENHRY and CDR2 SYGVKD.

The chain is built from TRBV6-1 and TRBJ1-1; D not resolved. Between the trimmed V and J ends, which lost 8 bases and 2 bases, there was a span of 9 bases. The CDR3 sequence is 12 residues long. Germline CDR1 MNHNS, CDR2 SASEGT. CDR3 amino acids: CASSRRNTEAFF. The DNA for the CDR3 is TGTGCCAGCTCCCGCAGAAACACTGAAGCTTTCTTT.

The J gene is TRBJ2-5, the V gene TRBV4-1; a possible D gene is TRBD1 (5 bases). V was shortened by 0 bases and J by 7 bases, with 15 bases between the two germline ends. Per the germline V gene, CDR1 is MGHRA and CDR2 is YSYEKL. This CDR3 has 15 residues. This chain's CDR3 is CASSQDPGPEGTQYF. The CDR3 DNA sequence: TGCGCCAGCAGCCAAGATCCAGGGCCCGAAGGGACCCAGTACTTC.